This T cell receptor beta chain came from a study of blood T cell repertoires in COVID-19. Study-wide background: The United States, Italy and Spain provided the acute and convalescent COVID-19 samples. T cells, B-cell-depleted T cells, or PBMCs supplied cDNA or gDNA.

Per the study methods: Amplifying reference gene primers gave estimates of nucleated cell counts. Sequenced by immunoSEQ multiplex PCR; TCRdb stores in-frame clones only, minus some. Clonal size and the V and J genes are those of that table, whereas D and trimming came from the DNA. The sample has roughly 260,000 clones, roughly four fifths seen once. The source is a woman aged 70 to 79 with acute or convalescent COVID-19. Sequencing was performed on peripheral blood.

The CDR3 loop is CASSGTAEAFF. The CDR3 region has the DNA TGTGCCAGCAGTGGGACAGCTGAAGCTTTCTTT. The V call is TRBV2, the J call TRBJ1-1; possibly TRBD1 for D (6 bases). Germline lookup yields CDR1 SNHLY and CDR2 FYNNEI. The germline V and J ends were trimmed by 4 bases and 6 bases, with 6 bases remaining between them. The CDR3 has 11 amino acids. The full variable domain, in which reference TRBV2 and TRBJ1-1 provide the parts outside the CDR3, is EPEVTQTPSHQVTQMGQEVILRCVPISNHLYFYWYRQILGQKVEFLVSFYNNEISEKSEIFDDQFSVERPDGSNFTLKIRSTKLEDSAMYFCASSGTAEAFFGQGTRLTVV.